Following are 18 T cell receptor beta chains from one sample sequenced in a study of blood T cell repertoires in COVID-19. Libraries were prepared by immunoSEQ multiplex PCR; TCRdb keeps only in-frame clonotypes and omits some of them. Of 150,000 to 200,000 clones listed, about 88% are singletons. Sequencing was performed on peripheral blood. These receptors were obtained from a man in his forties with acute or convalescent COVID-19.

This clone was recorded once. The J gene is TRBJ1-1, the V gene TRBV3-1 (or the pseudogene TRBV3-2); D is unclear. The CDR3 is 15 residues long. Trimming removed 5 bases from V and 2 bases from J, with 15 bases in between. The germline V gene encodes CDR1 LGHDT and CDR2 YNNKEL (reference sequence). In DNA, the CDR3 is TGTGCCAGCAGCAAAGCCCCCTTTATTAACACTGAAGCTTTCTTT. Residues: CASSKAPFINTEAFF.

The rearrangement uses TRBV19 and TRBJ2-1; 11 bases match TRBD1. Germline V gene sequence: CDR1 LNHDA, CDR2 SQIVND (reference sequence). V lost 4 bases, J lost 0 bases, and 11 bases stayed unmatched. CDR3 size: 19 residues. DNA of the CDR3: TGTGCCAGTAGTAGAAACATTGTGGGGACAGGGGGCTCCTACAATGAGCAGTTCTTC. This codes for CASSRNIVGTGGSYNEQFF.

CDR3 DNA: TGTGCCAGTAGTCCCGGACAGATAGGCCCGAACCAGCCCCAGCATTTT. Protein sequence: CASSPGQIGPNQPQHF. The chain is built from TRBV19 and TRBJ1-5, with D perhaps matching TRBD1 (6 bases). Trimming removed 5 bases at V and 7 bases at J, with 21 bases between. CDR1 is LNHDA and CDR2 is SQIVND in the germline V gene (reference sequence). The CDR3 is 16 amino acids.

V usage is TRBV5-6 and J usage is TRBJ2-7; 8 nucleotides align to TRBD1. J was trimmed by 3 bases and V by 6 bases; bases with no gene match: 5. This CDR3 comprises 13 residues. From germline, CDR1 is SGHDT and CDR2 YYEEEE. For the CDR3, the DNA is TGTGCCAGCACCCCGGGACAGGTCTACGAGCAGTACTTC. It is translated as CASTPGQVYEQYF.

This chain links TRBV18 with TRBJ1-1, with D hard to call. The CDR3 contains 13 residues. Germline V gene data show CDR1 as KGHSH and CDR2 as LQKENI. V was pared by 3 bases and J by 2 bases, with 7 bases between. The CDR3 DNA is TGTGCCAGCTCACCGGGCAGCAACACTGAAGCTTTCTTT. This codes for CASSPGSNTEAFF.

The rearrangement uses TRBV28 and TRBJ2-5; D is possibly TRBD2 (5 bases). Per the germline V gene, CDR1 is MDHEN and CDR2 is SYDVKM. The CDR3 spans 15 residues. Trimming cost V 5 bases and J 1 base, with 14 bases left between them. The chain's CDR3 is CASSPRGLSQETQYF. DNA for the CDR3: TGTGCCAGCAGTCCCAGAGGACTCTCCCAAGAGACCCAGTACTTC.

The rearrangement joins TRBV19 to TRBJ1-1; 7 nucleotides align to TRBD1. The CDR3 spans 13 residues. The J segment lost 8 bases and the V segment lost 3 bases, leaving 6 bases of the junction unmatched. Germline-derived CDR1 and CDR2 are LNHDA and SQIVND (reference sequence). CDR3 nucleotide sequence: TGTGCCAGTAGTATCTGGTTGGGACAGGAAGCTTTCTTT. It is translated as CASSIWLGQEAFF.

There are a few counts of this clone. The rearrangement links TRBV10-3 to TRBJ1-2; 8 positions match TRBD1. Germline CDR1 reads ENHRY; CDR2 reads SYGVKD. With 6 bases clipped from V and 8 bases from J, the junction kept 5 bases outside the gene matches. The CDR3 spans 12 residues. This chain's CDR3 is CAIRLDRGGYTF. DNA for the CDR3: TGTGCCATCAGACTCGACAGGGGCGGCTACACCTTC.

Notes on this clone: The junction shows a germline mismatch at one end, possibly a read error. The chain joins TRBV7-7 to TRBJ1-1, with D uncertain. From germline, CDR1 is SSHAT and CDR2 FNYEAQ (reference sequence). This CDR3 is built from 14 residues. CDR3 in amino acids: CASSLGPTSTEAFF. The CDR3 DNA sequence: TGTGCTAGCAGCTTAGGCCCAACTAGCACTGAAGCTTTCTTT.

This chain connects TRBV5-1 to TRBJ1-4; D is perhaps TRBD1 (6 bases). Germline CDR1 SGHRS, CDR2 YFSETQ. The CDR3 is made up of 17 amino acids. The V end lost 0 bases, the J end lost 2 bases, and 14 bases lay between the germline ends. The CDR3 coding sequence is TGCGCCAGCAGCTTGGCGGGTCAGGGGCGGACTAATGAAAAACTGTTTTTT. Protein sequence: CASSLAGQGRTNEKLFF.

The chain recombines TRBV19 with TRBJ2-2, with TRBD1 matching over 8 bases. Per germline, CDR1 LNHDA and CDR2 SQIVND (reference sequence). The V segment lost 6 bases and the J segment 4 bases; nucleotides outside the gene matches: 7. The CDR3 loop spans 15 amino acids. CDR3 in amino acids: CASRSGGAGTGELFF. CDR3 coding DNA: TGTGCCAGTAGGTCAGGGGGCGCGGGCACCGGGGAGCTGTTTTTT.

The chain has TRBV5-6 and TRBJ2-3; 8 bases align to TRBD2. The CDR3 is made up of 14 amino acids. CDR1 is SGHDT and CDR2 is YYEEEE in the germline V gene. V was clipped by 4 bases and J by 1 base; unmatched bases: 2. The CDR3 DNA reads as TGTGCCAGCAGCCCGACTAGCGGCACAGATACGCAGTATTTT. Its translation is CASSPTSGTDTQYF.

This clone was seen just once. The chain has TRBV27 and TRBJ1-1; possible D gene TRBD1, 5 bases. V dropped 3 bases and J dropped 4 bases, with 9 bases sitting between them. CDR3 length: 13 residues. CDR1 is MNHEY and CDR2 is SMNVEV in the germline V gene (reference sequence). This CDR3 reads CASSFGGATEAFF. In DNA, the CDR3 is TGTGCCAGCAGTTTTGGTGGGGCCACTGAAGCTTTCTTT.

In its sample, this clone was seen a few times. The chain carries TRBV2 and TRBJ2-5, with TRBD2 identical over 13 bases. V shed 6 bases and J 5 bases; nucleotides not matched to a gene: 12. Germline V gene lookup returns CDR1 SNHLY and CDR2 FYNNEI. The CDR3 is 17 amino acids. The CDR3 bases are TGTGCCAGCAGGGCGGGACTAGCGGGGAACTTGGGGGAGACCCAGTACTTC. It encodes CASRAGLAGNLGETQYF.

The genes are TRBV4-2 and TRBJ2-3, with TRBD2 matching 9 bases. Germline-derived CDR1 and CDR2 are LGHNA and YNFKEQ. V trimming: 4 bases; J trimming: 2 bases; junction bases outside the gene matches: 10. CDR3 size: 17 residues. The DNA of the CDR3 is TGTGCCAGCAGCCGTAGAAAGGCGGGGGGGAACACAGATACGCAGTATTTT. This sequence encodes CASSRRKAGGNTDTQYF.

The CDR3 spells CASSQEVRTEAFF. The CDR3 region has the DNA TGTGCCAGCAGTCAGGAAGTACGCACTGAAGCTTTCTTT. V usage is TRBV7-3 and J usage is TRBJ1-1; no clear D. The germline CDR1 and CDR2 sequences are SGHTA and FQGTGA. V was trimmed by 6 bases and J by 4 bases, leaving 12 bases between them. This CDR3 has 13 residues.

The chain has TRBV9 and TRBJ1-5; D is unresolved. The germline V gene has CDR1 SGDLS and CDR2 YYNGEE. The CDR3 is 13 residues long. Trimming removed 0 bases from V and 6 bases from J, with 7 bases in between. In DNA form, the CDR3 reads TGTGCCAGCAGCGTAGATAGCGTTCAGCCCCAGCATTTT. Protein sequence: CASSVDSVQPQHF.

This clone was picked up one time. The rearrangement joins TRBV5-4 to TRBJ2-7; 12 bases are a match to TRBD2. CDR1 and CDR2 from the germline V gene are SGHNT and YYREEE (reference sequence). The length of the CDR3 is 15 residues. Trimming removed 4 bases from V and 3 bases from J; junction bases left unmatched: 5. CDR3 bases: TGTGCCAGCAGCCCCGGGACTAGCGGGCGCTACGAGCAGTACTTC. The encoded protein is CASSPGTSGRYEQYF.